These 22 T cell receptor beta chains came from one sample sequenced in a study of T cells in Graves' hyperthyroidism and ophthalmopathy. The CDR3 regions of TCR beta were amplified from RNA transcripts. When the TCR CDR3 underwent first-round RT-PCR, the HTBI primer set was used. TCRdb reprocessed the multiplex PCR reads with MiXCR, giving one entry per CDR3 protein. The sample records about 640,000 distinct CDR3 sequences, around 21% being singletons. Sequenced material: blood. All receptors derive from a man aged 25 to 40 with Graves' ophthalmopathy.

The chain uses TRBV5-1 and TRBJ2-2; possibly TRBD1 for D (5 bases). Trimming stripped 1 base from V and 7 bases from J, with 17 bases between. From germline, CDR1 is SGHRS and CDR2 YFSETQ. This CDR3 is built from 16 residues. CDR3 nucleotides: TGCGCCAGCAGCTTGCCAGATAATAGGGGCTTCGGGGAGCTGTTTTTT. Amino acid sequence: CASSLPDNRGFGELFF. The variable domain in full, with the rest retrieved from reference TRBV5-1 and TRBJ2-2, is KAGVTQTPRYLIKTRGQQVTLSCSPISGHRSVSWYQQTPGQGLQFLFEYFSETQRNKGNFPGRFSGRQFSNSRSEMNVSTLELGDSALYLCASSLPDNRGFGELFFGEGSRLTVL.

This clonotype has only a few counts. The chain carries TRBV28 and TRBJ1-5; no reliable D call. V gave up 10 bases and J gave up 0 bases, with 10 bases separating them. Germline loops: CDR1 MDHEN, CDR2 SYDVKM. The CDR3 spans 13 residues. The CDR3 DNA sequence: TGTGCCACCAATCGGGGTAGCAATCAGCCCCAGCATTTT. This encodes CATNRGSNQPQHF.

In DNA, the CDR3 is TGTGCCAGCCTTCGCCGGGACAGCTCCTACGAGCAGTACTTC. This translates into CASLRRDSSYEQYF. The chain couples TRBV6-1 to TRBJ2-7; 7 nucleotides line up with TRBD1. The CDR3 sequence is 14 residues long. Germline CDR1 and CDR2: MNHNS and SASEGT. Unmatched junction bases numbered 7, after V lost 8 bases and J lost 0 bases.

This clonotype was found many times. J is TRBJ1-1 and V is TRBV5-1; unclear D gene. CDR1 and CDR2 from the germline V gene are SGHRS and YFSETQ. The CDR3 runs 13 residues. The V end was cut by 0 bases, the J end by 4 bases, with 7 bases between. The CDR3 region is CASSLEFTTEAFF. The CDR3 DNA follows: TGCGCCAGCAGCTTGGAGTTCACCACTGAAGCTTTCTTT.

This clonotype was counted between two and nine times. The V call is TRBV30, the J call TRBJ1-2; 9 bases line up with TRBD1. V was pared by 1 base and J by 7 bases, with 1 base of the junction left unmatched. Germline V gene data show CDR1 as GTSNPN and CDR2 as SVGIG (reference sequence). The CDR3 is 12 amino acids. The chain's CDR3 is CAWSGTGVGYTF. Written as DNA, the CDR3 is TGTGCCTGGAGTGGGACAGGGGTTGGCTACACCTTC.

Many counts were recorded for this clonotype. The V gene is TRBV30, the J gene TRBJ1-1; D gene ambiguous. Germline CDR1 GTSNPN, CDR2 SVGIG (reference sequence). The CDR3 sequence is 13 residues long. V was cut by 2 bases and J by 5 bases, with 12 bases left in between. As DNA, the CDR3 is TGTGCCTGGAGTTTCCTTCCTGGGACTGAAGCTTTCTTT. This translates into CAWSFLPGTEAFF.

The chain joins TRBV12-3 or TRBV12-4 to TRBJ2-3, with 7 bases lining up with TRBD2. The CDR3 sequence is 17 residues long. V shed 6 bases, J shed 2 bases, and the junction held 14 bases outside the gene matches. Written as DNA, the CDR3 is TGTGCCAGCAGCCACACCTGGACTAGTCCCCCCACAGATACGCAGTATTTT. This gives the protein CASSHTWTSPPTDTQYF.

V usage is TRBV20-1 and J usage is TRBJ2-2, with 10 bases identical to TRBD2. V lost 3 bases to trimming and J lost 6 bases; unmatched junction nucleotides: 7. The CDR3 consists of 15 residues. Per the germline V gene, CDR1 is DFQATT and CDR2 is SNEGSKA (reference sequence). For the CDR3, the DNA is TGCAGTGCTAGCGAAGCGGGAGGGCGCGCCGGGGAGCTGTTTTTT. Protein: CSASEAGGRAGELFF.

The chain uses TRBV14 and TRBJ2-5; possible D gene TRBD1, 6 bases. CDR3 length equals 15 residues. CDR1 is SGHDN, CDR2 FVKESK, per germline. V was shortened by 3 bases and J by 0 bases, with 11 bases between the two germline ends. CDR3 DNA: TGTGCCAGCAGCCAGCAGGGGTGGTACCAAGAGACCCAGTACTTC. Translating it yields CASSQQGWYQETQYF.

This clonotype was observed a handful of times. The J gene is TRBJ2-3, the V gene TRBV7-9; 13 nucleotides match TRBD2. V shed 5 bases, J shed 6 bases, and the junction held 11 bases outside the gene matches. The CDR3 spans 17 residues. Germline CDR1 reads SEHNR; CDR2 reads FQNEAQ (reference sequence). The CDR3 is CASSQGGLAGEWDTQYF. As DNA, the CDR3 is TGTGCCAGCAGCCAAGGTGGACTAGCGGGAGAGTGGGATACGCAGTATTTT.

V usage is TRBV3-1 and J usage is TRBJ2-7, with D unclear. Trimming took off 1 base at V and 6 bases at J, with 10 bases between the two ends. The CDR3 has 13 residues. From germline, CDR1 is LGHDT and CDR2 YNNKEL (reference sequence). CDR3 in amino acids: CASSQAGSGEQYF. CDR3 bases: TGTGCCAGCAGCCAAGCAGGATCTGGCGAGCAGTACTTC.

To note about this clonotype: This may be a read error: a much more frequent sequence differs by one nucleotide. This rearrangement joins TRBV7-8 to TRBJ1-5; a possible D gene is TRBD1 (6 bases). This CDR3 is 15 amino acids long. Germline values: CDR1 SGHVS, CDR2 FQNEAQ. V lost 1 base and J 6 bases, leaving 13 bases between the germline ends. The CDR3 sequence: CASSLVDRGVQPQHF. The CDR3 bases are TGTGCCAGCAGCTTAGTGGACAGAGGGGTTCAGCCCCAGCATTTT.

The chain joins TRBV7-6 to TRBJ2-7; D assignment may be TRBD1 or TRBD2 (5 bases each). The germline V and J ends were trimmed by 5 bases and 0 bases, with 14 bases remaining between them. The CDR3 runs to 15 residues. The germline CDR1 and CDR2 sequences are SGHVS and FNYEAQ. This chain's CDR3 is CASSEGTLSSYEQYF. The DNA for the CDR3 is TGTGCCAGCAGCGAGGGGACCCTCAGCTCCTACGAGCAGTACTTC.

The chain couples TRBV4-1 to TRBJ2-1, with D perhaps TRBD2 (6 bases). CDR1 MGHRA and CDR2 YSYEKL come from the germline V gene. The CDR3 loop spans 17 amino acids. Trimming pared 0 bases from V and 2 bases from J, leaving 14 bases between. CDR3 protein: CASSQDSSGPTYNEQFF. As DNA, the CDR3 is TGCGCCAGCAGCCAAGACAGCAGCGGGCCGACCTACAATGAGCAGTTCTTC.

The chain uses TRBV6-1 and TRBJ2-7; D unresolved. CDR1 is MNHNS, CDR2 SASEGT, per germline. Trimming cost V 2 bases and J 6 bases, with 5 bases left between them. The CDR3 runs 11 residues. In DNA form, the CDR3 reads TGTGCCAGCAGTGAACACGTCGAGCAGTACTTC. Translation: CASSEHVEQYF.

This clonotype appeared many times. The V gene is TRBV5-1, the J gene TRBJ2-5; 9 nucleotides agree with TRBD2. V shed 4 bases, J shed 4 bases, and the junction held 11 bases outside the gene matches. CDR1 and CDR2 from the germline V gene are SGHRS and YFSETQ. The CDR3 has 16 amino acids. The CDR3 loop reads CASSDTGTSRGETQYF. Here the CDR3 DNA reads TGCGCCAGCAGCGACACCGGGACTAGCAGAGGAGAGACCCAGTACTTC.

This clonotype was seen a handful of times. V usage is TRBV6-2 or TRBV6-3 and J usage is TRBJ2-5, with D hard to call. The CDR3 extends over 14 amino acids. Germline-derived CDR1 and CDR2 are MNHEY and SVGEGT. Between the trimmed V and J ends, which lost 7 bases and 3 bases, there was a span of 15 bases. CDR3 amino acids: CASTNSTRKETQYF. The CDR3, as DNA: TGTGCCAGCACCAATTCCACCAGAAAAGAGACCCAGTACTTC.

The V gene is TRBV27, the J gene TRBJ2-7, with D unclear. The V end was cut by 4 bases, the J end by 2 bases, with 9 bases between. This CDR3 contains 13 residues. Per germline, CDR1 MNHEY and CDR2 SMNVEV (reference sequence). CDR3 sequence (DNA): TGTGCCAGCAGTTCCGTAGGGCCCTACGAGCAGTACTTC. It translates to CASSSVGPYEQYF.

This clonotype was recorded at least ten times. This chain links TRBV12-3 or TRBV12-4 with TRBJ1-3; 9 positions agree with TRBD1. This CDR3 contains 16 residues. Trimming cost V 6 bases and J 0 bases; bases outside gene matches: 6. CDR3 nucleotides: TGTGCCAGCAGGGGACAGGGAGTATACTCTGGAAACACCATATATTTT. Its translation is CASRGQGVYSGNTIYF.

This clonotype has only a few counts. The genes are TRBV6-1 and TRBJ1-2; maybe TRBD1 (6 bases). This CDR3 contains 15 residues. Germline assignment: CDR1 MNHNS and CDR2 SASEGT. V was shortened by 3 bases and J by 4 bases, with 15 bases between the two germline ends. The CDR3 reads CASSDRGRGTYGYTF. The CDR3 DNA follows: TGTGCCAGCAGTGACCGGGGAAGGGGGACCTATGGCTACACCTTC.

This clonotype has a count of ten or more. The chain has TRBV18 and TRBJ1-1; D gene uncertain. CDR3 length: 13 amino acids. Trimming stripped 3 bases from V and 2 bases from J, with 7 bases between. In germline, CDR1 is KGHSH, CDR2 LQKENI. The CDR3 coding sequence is TGTGCCAGCTCACCGCGGGATAACACTGAAGCTTTCTTT. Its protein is CASSPRDNTEAFF. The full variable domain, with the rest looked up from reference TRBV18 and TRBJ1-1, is NAGVMQNPRHLVRRRGQEARLRCSPMKGHSHVYWYRQLPEEGLKFMVYLQKENIIDESGMPKERFSAEFPKEGPSILRIQQVVRGDSAAYFCASSPRDNTEAFFGQGTRLTVV.

This CDR3 is CASSLLDRDNQPQHF. CDR3 bases: TGTGCCAGCAGCTTGTTAGACAGGGACAATCAGCCCCAGCATTTT. The genes are TRBV5-6 and TRBJ1-5, with TRBD1 matching over 7 bases. Germline CDR1 reads SGHDT; CDR2 reads YYEEEE. J was trimmed by 3 bases and V by 1 base; bases with no gene match: 4. The CDR3 has 15 residues.